This T cell receptor (beta chain) is drawn from a study of blood T cells in healthy people across ages. The second PCR ran 7 to 11 cycles with a sample-barcoded 5' primer and J-beta primers. TCRdb redid the calling of the 5' RACE reads with MiXCR, one entry per CDR3 protein. This sample has around 580,000 distinct CDR3 sequences; more than 45% occur once, and the top ten carry around 24%. Concerning this clonotype: Its target is unknown.

Notes on the study in general: Changes seen in expanded clonotypes were possibly confounded by donor CMV status left unknown. Strong correlation existed between TCR beta diversity and naive T cell percentage. Higher diversity and more naive CD4+ cells were features of long-lived donors, compared to aged donors.

V lost 0 bases to trimming and J lost 3 bases, with 18 bases between them. This CDR3 contains 17 residues. The V gene's germline CDR1 is DFQATT and CDR2 SNEGSKA (reference sequence). This sequence originates from an elderly man in good health. The chain carries TRBV20-1 and TRBJ2-1; D ambiguous. The sequencing input was blood. CDR3 protein: CSARDQPRLTGYNEQFF. In DNA, the CDR3 is TGCAGTGCTAGAGATCAGCCTAGGTTGACGGGCTACAATGAGCAGTTCTTC.